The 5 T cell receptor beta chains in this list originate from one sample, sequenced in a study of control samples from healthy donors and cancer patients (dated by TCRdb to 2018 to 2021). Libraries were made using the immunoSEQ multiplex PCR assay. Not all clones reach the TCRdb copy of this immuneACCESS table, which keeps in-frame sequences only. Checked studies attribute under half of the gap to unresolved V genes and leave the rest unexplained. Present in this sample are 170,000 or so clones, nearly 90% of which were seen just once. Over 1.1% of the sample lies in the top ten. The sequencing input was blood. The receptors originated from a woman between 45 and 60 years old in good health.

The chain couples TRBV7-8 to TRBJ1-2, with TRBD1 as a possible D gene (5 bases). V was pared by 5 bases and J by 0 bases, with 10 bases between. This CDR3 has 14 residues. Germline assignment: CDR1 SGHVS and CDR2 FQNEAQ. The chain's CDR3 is CASSPRTSNYGYTF. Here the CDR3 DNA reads TGTGCCAGCAGCCCCCGGACATCTAACTATGGCTACACCTTC.

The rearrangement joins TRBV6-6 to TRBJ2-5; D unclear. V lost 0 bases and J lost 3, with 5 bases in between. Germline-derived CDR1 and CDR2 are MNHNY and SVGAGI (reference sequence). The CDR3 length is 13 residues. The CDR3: CASSYSAKETQYF. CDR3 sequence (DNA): TGTGCCAGCAGTTACTCGGCTAAAGAGACCCAGTACTTC.

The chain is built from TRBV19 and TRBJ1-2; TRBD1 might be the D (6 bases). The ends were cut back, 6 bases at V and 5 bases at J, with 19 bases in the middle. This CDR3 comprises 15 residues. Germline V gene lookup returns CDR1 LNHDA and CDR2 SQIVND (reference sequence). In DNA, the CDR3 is TGTGCCAGTAGGAAAGGACAGCGCGGGATATATGGCTACACCTTC. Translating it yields CASRKGQRGIYGYTF.

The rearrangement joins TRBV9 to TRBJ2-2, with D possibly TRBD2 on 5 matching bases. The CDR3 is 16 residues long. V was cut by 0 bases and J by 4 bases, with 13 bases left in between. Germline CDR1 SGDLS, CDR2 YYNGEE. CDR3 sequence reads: CASSVGESVRTGELFF. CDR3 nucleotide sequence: TGTGCCAGCAGCGTAGGGGAGTCTGTACGCACCGGGGAGCTGTTTTTT.

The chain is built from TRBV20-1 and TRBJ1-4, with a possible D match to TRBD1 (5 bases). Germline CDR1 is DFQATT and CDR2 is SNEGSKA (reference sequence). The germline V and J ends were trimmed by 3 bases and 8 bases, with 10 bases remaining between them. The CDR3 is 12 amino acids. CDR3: CSASGAAEKLFF. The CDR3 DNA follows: TGCAGTGCTAGTGGGGCAGCCGAAAAACTGTTTTTT.